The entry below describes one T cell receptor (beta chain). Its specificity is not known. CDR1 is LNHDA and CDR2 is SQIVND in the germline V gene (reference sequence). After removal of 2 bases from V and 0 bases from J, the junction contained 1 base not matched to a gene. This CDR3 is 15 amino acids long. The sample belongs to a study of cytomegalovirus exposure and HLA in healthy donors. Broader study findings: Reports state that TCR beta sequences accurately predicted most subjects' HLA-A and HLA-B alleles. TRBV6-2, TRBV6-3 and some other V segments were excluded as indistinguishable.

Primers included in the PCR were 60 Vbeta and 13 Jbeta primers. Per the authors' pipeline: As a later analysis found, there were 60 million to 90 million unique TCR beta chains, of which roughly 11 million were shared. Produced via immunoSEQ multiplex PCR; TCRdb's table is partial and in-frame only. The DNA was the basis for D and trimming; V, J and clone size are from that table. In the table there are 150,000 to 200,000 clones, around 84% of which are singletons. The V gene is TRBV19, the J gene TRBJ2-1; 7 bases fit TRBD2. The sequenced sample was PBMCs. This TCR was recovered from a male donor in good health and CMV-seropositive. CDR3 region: CASSIRGSSYNEQFF. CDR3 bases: TGTGCCAGTAGTATACGCGGGAGCTCCTACAATGAGCAGTTCTTC.